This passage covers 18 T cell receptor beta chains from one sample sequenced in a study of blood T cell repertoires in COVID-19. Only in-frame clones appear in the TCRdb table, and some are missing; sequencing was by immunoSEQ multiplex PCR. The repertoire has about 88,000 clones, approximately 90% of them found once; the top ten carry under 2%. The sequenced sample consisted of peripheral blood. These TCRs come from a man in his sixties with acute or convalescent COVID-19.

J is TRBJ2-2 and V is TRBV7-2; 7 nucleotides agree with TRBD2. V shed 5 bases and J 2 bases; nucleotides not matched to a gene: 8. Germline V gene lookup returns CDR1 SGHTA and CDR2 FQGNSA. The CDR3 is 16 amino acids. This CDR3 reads CASSRTGTKNTGELFF. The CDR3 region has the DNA TGTGCCAGCAGCCGGACCGGGACTAAAAACACCGGGGAGCTGTTTTTT.

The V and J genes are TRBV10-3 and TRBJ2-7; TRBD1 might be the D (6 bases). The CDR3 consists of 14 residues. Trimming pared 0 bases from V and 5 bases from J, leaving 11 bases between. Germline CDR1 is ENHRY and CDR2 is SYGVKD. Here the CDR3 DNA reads TGTGCCATCAGTGAGTCGAACAGGGCGGACGAGCAGTACTTC. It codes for CAISESNRADEQYF.

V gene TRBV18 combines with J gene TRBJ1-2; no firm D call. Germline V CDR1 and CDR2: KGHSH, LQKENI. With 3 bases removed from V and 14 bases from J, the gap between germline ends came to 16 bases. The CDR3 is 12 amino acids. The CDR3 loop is CASSPDTQERTF. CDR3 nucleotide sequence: TGTGCCAGCTCACCGGATACTCAGGAACGAACCTTC.

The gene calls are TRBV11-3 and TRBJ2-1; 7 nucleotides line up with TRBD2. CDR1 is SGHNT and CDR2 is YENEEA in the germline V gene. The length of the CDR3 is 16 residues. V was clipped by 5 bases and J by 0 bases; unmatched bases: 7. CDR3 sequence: CASSHRTRGSYNEQFF. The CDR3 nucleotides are TGTGCCAGCAGCCATCGGACTAGAGGCTCCTACAATGAGCAGTTCTTC.

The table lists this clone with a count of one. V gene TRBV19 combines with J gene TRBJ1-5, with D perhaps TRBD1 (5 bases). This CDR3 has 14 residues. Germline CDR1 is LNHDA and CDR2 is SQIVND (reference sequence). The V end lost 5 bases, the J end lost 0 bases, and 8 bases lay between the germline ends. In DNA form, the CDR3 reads TGTGCCAGTAGTGAGGGACTTAGCAATCAGCCCCAGCATTTT. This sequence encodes CASSEGLSNQPQHF.

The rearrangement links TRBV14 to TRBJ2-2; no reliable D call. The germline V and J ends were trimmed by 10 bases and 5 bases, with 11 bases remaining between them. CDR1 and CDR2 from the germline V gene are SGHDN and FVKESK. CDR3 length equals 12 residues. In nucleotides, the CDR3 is TGTGCCACGAACCAGATAACCGGGGAGCTGTTTTTT. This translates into CATNQITGELFF. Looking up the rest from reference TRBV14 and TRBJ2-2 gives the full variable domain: EAGVTQFPSHSVIEKGQTVTLRCDPISGHDNLYWYRRVMGKEIKFLLHFVKESKQDESGMPNNRFLAERTGGTYSTLKVQPAELEDSGVYFCATNQITGELFFGEGSRLTVL.

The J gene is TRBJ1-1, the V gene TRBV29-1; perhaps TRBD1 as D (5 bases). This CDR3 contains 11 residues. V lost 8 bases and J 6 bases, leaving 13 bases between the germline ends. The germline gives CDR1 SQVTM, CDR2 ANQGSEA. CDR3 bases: TGCAGCCTTCAGGGCGACTCTGAAGCTTTCTTT. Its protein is CSLQGDSEAFF.

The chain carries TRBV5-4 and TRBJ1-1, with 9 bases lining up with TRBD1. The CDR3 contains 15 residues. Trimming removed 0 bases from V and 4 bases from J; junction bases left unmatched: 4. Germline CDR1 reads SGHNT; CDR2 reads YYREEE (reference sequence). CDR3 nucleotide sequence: TGTGCCAGCAGCTTGGATCCGGGACAGGGCACTGAAGCTTTCTTT. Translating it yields CASSLDPGQGTEAFF.

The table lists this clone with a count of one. CDR3 sequence reads: CATSAMLGADYTGELFF. CDR3 bases: TGTGCCACCAGTGCTATGCTGGGGGCAGATTACACCGGGGAGCTGTTTTTT. The chain joins TRBV24-1 to TRBJ2-2, with a possible D match to TRBD1 (6 bases). Germline CDR1 is KGHDR and CDR2 is SFDVKD. The CDR3 spans 17 residues. Trimming stripped 5 bases from V and 3 bases from J, with 18 bases between.

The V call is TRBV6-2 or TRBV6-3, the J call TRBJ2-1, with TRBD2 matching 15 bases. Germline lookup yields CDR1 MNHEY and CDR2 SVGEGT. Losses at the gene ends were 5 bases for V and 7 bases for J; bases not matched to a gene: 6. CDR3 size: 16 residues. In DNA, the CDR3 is TGTGCCAGCAGTCAAGGACTAGCGGGAGGGAGGAATGAGCAGTTCTTC. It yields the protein CASSQGLAGGRNEQFF.

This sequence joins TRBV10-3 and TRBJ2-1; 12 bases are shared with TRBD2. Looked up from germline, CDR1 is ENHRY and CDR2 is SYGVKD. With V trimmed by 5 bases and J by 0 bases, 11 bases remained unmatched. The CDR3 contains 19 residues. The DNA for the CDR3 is TGTGCCATCAGTAAATTGGGGACTAGCGGGCCTAGCTCCTACAATGAGCAGTTCTTC. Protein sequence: CAISKLGTSGPSSYNEQFF.

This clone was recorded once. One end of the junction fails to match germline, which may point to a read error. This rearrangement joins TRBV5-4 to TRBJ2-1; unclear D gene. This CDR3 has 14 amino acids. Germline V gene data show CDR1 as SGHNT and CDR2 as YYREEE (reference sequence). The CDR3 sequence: CASSLAQKDNGQFF. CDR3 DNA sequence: TGTGCCAGCAGCTTGGCTCAAAAAGACAATGGGCAGTTCTTC. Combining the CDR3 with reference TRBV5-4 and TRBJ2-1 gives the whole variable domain ETGVTQSPTHLIKTRGQQVTLRCSSQSGHNTVSWYQQALGQGPQFIFQYYREEENGRGNFPPRFSGLQFPNYSSELNVNALELDDSALYLCASSLAQKDNGQFFGPGTRLTVL.

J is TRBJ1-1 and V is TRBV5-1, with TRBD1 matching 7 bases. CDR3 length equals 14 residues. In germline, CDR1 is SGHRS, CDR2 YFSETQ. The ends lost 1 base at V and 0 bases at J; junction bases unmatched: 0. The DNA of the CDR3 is TGCGCCAGCAGCTTGACAGGGGTGAACACTGAAGCTTTCTTT. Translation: CASSLTGVNTEAFF.

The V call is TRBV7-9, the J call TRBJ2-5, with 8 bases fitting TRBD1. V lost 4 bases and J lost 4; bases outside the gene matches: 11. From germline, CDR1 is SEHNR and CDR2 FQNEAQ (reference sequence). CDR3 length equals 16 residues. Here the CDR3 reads CASSSPDRVGGETQYF. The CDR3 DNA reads TGTGCCAGCAGCTCACCGGACAGGGTGGGGGGAGAGACCCAGTACTTC.

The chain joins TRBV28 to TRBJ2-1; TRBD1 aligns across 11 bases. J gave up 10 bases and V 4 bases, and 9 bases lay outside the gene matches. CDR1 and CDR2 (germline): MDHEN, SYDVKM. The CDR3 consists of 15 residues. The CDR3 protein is CASSSLGQGAVEQFF. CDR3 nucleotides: TGTGCCAGCAGTTCACTTGGACAGGGGGCAGTGGAGCAGTTCTTC.

The CDR3 DNA is TGTGCCAGCAGGTGGGCAGGGAACAATGAGCAGTTCTTC. It specifies CASRWAGNNEQFF. The genes are TRBV2 and TRBJ2-1, with a weak D call TRBD1 (5 bases). The germline V gene encodes CDR1 SNHLY and CDR2 FYNNEI. V gave up 6 bases and J gave up 5 bases, with 11 bases separating them. The CDR3 spans 13 residues.

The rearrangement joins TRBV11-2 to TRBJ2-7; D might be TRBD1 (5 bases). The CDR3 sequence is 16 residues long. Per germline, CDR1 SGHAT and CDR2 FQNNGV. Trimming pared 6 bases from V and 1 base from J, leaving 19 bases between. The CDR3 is CASSFPRQILSYEQYF. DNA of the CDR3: TGTGCCAGCAGTTTTCCTCGACAGATTCTATCCTACGAGCAGTACTTC.

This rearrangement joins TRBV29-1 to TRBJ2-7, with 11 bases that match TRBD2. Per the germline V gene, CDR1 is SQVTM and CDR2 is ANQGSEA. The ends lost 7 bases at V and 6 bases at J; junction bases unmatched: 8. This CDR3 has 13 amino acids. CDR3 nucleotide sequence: TGCAGCGCTATAGCGGGAGGGCCGGTCGAGCAGTACTTC. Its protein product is CSAIAGGPVEQYF.